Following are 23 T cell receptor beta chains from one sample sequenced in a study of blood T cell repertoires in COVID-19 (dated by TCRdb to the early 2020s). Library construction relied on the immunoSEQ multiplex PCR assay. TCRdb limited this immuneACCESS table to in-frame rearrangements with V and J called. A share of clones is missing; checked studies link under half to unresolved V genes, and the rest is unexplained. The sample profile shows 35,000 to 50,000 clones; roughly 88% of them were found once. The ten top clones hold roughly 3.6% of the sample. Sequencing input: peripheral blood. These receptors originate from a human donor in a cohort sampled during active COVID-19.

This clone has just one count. The CDR3 DNA sequence: TGTGCCAGCAGTTTACAGTCAGGGTATGGCTACACCTTC. It is translated as CASSLQSGYGYTF. The chain has TRBV28 and TRBJ1-2, with a weak D call TRBD1 (5 bases). V lost 2 bases and J 5 bases, leaving 9 bases between the germline ends. Germline CDR1 reads MDHEN; CDR2 reads SYDVKM. This CDR3 comprises 13 residues.

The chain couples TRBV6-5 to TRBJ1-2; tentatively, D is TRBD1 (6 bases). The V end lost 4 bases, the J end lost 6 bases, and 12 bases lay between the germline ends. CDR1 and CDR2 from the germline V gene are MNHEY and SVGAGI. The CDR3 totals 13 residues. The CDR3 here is CASSSRRTDGYTF. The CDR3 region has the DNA TGTGCCAGCAGTTCCCGCCGGACAGATGGCTACACCTTC.

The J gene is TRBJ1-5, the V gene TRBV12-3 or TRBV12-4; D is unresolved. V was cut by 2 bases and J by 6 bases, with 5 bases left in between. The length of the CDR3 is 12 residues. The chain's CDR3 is CASSLTSQPQHF. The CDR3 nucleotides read TGTGCCAGCAGTTTAACTTCTCAGCCCCAGCATTTT.

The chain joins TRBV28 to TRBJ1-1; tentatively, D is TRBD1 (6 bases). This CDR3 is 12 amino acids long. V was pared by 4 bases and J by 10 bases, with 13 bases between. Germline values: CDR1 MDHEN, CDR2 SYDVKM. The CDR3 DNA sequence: TGTGCCAGCAGTTCCCAGGGGTATGCAGCTTTCTTT. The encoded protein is CASSSQGYAAFF.

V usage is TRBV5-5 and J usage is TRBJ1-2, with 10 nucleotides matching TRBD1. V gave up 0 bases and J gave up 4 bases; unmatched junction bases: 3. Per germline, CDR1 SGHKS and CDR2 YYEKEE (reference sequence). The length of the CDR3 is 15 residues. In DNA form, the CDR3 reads TGTGCCAGCAGCTTGGCCGGGACAGGGGCCTATGGCTACACCTTC. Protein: CASSLAGTGAYGYTF.

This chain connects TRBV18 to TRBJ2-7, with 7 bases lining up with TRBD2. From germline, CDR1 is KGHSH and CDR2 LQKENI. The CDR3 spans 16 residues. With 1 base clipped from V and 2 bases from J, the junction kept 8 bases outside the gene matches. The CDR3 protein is CASSPRREGITYEQYF. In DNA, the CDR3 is TGTGCCAGCTCACCACGAAGGGAGGGCATCACCTACGAGCAGTACTTC.

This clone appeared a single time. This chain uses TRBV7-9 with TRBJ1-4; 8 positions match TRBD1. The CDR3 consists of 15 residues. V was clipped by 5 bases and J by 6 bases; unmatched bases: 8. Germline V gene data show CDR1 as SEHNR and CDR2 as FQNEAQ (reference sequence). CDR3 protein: CASSAGGGLDEKLFF. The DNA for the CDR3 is TGTGCCAGCAGCGCAGGGGGCGGTTTAGATGAAAAACTGTTTTTT.

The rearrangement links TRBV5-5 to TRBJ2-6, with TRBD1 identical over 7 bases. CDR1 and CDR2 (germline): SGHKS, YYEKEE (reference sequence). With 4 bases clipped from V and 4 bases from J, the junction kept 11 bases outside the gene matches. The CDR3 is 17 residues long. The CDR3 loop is CASSDDRVRSGANVLTF. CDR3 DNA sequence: TGTGCCAGCAGCGATGACAGGGTCCGGTCCGGGGCCAACGTCCTGACTTTC.

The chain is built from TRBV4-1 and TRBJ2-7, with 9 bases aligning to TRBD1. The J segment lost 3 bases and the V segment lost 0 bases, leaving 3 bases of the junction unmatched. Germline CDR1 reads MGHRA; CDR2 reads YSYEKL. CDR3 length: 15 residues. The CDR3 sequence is CASSQDRDRVYEQYF. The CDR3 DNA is TGCGCCAGCAGCCAAGATCGGGACAGGGTCTACGAGCAGTACTTC.

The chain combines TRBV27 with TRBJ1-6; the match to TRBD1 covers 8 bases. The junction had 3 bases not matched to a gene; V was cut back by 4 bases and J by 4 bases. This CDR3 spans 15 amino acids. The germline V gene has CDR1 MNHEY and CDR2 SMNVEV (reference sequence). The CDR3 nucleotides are TGTGCCAGCAGTTCGCAGGGGGCATATAATTCACCCCTCCACTTT. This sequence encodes CASSSQGAYNSPLHF.

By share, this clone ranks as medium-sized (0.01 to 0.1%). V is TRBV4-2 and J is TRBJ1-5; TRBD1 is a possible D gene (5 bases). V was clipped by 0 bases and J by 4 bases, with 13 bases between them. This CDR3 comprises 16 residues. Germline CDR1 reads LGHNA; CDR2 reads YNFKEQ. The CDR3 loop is CASSQEVGVKNQPQHF. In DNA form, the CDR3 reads TGTGCCAGCAGCCAAGAGGTAGGGGTGAAGAATCAGCCCCAGCATTTT.

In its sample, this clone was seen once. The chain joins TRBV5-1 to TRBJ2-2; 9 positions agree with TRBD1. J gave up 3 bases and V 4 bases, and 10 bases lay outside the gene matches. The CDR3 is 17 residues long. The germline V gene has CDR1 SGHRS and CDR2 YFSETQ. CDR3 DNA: TGCGCCAGCAGCACTCCTTCGACAGGGGGGCACACCGGGGAGCTGTTTTTT. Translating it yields CASSTPSTGGHTGELFF.

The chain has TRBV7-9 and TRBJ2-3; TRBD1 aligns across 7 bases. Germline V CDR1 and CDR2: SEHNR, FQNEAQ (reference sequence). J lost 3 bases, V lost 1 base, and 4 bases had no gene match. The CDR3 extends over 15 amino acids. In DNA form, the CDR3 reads TGTGCCAGCAGCTTAGGGGCAGGGGGTACAGATACGCAGTATTTT. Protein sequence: CASSLGAGGTDTQYF.

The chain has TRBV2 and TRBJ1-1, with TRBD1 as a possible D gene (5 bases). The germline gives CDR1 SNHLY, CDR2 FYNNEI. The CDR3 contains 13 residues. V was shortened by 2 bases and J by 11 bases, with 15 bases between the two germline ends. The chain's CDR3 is CASSELRARGAFF. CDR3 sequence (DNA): TGTGCCAGCAGTGAACTGAGAGCCCGGGGGGCTTTCTTT.

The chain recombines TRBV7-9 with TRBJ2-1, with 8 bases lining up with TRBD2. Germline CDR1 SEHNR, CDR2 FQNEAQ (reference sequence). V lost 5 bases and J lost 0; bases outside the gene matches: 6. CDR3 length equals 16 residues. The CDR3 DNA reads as TGTGCCAGCAGCACGACCACTAGCGGCTCCTACAATGAGCAGTTCTTC. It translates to CASSTTTSGSYNEQFF.

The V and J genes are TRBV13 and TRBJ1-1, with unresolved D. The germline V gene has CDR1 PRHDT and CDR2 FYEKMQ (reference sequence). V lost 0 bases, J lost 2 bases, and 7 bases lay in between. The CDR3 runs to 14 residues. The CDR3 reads CASSLGPGNTEAFF. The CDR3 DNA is TGTGCCAGCAGCTTAGGTCCGGGAAACACTGAAGCTTTCTTT.

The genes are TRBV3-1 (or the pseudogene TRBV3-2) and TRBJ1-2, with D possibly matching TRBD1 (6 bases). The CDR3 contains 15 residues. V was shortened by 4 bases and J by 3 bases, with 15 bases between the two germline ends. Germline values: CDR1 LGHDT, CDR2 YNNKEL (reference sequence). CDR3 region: CASSPPGQPYYGYTF. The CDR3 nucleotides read TGTGCCAGCAGCCCACCAGGACAGCCTTACTATGGCTACACCTTC.

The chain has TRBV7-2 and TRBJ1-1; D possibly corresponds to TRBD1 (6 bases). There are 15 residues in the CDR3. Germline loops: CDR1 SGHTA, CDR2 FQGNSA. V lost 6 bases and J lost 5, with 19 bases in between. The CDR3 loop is CASSFGQNRGTEAFF. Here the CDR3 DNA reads TGTGCCAGCAGTTTTGGACAGAACCGAGGGACTGAAGCTTTCTTT.

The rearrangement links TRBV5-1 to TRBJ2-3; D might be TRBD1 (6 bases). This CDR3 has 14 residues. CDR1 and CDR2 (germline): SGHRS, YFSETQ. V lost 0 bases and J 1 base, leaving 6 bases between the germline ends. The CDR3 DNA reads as TGCGCCAGCAGCTTGGACAGGGGCACAGATACGCAGTATTTT. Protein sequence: CASSLDRGTDTQYF.

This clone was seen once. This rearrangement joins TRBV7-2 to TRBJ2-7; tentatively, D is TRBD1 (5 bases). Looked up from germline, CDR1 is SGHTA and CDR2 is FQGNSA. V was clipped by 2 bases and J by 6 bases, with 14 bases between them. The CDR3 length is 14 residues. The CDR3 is CASSLKAGSSEQYF. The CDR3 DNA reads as TGTGCCAGCAGCTTAAAGGCAGGGTCAAGCGAGCAGTACTTC.

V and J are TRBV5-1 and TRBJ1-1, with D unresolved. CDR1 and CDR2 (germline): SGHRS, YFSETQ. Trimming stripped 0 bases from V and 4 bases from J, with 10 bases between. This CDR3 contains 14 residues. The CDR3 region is CASSLAGEGTEAFF. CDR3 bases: TGCGCCAGCAGCTTGGCAGGTGAGGGCACTGAAGCTTTCTTT.

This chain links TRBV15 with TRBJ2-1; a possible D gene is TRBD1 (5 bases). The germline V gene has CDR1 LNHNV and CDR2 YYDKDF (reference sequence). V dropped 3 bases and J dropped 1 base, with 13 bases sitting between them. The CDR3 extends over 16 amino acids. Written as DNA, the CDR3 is TGTGCCACCAGCAGGAGACGACAGATGTCCTACAATGAGCAGTTCTTC. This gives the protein CATSRRRQMSYNEQFF.

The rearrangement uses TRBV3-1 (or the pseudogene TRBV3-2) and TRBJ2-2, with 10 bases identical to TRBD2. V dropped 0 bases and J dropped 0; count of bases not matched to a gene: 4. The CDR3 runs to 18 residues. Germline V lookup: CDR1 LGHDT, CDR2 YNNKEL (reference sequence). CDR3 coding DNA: TGTGCCAGCAGCCAAGATCCAGCGGGGGGGCCGAACACCGGGGAGCTGTTTTTT. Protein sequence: CASSQDPAGGPNTGELFF.